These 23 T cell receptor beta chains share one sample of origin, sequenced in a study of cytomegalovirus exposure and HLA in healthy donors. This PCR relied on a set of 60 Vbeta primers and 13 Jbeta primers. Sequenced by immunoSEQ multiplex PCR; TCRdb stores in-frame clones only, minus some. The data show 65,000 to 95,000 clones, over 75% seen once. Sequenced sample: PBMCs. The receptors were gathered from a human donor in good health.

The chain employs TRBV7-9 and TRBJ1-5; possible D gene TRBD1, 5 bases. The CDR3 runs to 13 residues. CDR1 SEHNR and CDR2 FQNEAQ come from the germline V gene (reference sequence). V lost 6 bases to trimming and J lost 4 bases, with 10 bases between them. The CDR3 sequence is CASRSGGNQPQHF. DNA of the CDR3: TGTGCCAGCAGGTCGGGGGGTAATCAGCCCCAGCATTTT.

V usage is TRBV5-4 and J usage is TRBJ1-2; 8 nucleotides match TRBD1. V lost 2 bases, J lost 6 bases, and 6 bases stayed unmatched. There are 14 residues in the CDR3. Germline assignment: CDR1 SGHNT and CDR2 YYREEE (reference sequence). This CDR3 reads CASSFQGAGDGYTF. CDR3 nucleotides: TGTGCCAGCAGCTTCCAGGGGGCCGGTGATGGCTACACCTTC.

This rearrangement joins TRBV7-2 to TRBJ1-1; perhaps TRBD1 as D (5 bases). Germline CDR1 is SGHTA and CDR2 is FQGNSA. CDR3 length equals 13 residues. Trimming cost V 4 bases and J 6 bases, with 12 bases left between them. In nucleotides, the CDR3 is TGTGCCAGCAGCTGGACACCCAACTCTGAAGCTTTCTTT. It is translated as CASSWTPNSEAFF.

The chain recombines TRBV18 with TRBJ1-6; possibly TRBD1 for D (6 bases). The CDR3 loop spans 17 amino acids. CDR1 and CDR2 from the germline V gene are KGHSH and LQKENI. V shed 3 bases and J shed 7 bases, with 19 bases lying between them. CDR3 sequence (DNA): TGTGCCAGCTCACCTGGAGCTTCAGGGGTTAGGAATTCACCCCTCCACTTT. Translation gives CASSPGASGVRNSPLHF.

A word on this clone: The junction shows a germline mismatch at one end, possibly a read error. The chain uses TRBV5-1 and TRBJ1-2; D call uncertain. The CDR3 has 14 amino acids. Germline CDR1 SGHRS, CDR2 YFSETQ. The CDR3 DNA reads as TGCGCCAGCAGCTTGTTAGGACCCGACTATGGCTACCCCTTC. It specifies CASSLLGPDYGYPF.

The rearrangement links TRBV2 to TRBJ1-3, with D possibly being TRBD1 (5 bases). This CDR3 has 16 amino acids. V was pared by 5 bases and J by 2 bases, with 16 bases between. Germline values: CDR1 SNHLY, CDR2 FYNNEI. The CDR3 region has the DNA TGTGCCAGCAGTATCTTTCGGGGGGATACTGGAAACACCATATATTTT. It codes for CASSIFRGDTGNTIYF.

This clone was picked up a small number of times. This chain's CDR3 is CASSDRVNTEAFF. The CDR3 DNA follows: TGTGCCAGCAGTGACAGGGTAAACACTGAAGCTTTCTTT. J is TRBJ1-1 and V is TRBV2; maybe TRBD1 (5 bases). The CDR3 totals 13 residues. CDR1 and CDR2 from the germline V gene are SNHLY and FYNNEI. Trimming cost V 3 bases and J 2 bases, with 7 bases left between them.

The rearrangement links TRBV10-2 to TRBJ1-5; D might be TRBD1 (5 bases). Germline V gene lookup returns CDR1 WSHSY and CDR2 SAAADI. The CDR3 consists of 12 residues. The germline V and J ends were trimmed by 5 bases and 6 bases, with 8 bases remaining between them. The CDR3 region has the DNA TGCGCCAGCAGTATGACAGTTCAGCCCCAGCATTTT. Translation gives CASSMTVQPQHF.

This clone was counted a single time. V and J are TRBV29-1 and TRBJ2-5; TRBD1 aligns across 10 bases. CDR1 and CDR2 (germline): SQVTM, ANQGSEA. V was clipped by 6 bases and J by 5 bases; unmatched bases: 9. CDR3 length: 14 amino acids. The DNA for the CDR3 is TGCAGCGTACGGACAGGGGGAGGGAGGGAGACCCAGTACTTC. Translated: CSVRTGGGRETQYF. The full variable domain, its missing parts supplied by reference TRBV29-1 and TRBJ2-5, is SAVISQKPSRDICQRGTSLTIQCQVDSQVTMMFWYRQQPGQSLTLIATANQGSEATYESGFVIDKFPISRPNLTFSTLTVSNMSPEDSSIYLCSVRTGGGRETQYFGPGTRLLVL.

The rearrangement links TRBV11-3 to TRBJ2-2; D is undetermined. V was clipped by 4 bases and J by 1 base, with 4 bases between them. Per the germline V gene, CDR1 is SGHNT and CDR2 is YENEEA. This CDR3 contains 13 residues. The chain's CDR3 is CASSSGNTGELFF. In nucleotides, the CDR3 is TGTGCCAGCAGCTCCGGGAACACCGGGGAGCTGTTTTTT. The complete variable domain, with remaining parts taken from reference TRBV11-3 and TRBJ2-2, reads EAGVVQSPRYKIIEKKQPVAFWCNPISGHNTLYWYLQNLGQGPELLIRYENEEAVDDSQLPKDRFSAERLKGVDSTLKIQPAELGDSAVYLCASSSGNTGELFFGEGSRLTVL.

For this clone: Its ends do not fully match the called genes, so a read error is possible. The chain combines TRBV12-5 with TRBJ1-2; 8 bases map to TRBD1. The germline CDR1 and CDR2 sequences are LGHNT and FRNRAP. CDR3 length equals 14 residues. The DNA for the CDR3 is TGTGCTAGTGGCTCCCAGGGGGCCGAGATTGGCCACACCTTC. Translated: CASGSQGAEIGHTF.

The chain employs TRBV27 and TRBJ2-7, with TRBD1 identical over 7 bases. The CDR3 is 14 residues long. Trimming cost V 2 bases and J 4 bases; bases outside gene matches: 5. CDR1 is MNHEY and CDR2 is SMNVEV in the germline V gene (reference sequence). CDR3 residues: CASSLGTEGYEQYF. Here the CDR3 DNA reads TGTGCCAGCAGTTTAGGGACAGAGGGTTACGAGCAGTACTTC.

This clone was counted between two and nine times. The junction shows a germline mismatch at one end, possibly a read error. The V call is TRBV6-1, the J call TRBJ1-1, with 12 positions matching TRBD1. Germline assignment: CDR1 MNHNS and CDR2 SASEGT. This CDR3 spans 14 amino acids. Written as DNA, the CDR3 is TGTGCCAGCAGACCCCCGGGACAGGGGGCTGATGCTTTCTTT. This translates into CASRPPGQGADAFF.

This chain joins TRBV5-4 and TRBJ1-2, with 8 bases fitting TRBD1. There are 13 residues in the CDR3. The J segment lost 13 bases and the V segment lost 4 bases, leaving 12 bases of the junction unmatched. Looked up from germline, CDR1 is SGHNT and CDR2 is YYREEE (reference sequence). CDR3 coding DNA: TGTGCCAGCAGCCTCTCAGGACAGGGACGGTCCACCTTC. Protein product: CASSLSGQGRSTF.

CDR3: CASSLMGGLAGGTGYF. The CDR3 DNA reads as TGTGCCAGCAGCTTGATGGGTGGACTAGCGGGGGGAACTGGGTACTTC. The V gene is TRBV5-4, the J gene TRBJ2-5, with 14 bases that match TRBD2. The V gene's germline CDR1 is SGHNT and CDR2 YYREEE (reference sequence). The CDR3 sequence is 16 residues long. Trimming removed 1 base from V and 13 bases from J; junction bases left unmatched: 12.

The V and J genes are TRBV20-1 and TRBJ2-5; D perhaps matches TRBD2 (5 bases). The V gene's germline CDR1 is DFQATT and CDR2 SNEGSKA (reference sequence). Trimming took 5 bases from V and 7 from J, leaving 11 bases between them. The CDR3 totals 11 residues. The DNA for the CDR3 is TGCAGTGCTCGGGATGGGTGGACCCAGTACTTC. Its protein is CSARDGWTQYF.

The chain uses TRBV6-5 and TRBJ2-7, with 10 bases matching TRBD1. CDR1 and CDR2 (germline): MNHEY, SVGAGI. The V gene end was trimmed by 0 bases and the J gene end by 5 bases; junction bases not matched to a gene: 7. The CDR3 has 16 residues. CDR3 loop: CASSYSSWDRGHEQYF. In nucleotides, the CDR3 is TGTGCCAGCAGTTACTCGTCCTGGGACAGGGGACACGAGCAGTACTTC.

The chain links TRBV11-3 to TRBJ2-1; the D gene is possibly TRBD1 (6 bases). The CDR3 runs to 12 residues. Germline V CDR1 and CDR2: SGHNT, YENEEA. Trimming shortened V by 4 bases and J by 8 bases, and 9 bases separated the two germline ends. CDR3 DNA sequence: TGTGCCAGCAGCTCAACAGGGTATGAGCAGTTCTTC. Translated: CASSSTGYEQFF. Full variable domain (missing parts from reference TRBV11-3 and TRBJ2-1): EAGVVQSPRYKIIEKKQPVAFWCNPISGHNTLYWYLQNLGQGPELLIRYENEEAVDDSQLPKDRFSAERLKGVDSTLKIQPAELGDSAVYLCASSSTGYEQFFGPGTRLTVL.

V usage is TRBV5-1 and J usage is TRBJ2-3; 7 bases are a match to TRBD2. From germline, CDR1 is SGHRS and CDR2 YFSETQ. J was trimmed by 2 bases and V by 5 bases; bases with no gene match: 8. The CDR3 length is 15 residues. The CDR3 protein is CASRPTGTTTDTQYF. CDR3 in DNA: TGCGCCAGCAGGCCTACCGGGACTACCACAGATACGCAGTATTTT.

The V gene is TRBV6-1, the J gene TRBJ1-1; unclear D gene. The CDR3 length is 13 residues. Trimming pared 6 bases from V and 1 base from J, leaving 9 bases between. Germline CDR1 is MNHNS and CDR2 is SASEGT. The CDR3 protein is CASRIPGNTEAFF. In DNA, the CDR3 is TGTGCCAGCAGGATCCCAGGGAACACTGAAGCTTTCTTT.

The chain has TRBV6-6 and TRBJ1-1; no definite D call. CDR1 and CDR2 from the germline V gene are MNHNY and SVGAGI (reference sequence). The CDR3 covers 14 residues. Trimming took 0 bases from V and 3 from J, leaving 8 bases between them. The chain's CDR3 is CASSYSSGDTEAFF. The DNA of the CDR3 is TGTGCCAGCAGTTACTCCTCCGGGGACACTGAAGCTTTCTTT.

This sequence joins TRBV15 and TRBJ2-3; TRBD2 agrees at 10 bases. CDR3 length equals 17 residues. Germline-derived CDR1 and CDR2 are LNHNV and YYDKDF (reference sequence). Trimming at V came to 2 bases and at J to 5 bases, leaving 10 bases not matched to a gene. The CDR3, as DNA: TGTGCCACCAGCAGAAGAACTACCGGGACTAGCGTAGATACGCAGTATTTT. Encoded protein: CATSRRTTGTSVDTQYF.

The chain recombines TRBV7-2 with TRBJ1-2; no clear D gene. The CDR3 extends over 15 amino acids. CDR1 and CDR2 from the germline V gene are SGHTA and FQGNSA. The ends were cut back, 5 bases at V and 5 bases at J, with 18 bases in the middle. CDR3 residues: CASSQFRAGPYGYTF. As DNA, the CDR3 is TGTGCCAGCAGCCAGTTCCGCGCAGGCCCTTATGGCTACACCTTC.